This TCR beta chain came from a study of shared clonotypes between healthy human individuals. As for the study in general: Three CD4 naive, three CD4 memory, two CD8 naive and one CD8 memory plate were used per donor.

Naive CD8 isolation took CD45RO-negative cells positively selected for CCR7 and excluded terminally differentiated effector memory CD45RA+ cells. Sequenced by immunoSEQ multiplex PCR; TCRdb stores in-frame clones only, minus some. The repertoire has roughly 590,000 clones, roughly 95% of them found once; the top ten carry around 0.097%. The CDR3 runs 16 residues. Trimming removed 1 base from V and 4 bases from J; junction bases left unmatched: 3. Germline CDR1 SEHNR, CDR2 FQNEAQ (reference sequence). This clone appeared once. The sequencing input was naive CD8+ T cells sorted from blood. The chain recombines TRBV7-9 with TRBJ2-2; 10 bases are shared with TRBD1. This sequence originates from a woman in her thirties in good health. The CDR3 here is CASSLEDRGTTGELFF. The CDR3 coding sequence is TGTGCCAGCAGCTTAGAGGACAGGGGGACCACCGGGGAGCTGTTTTTT.